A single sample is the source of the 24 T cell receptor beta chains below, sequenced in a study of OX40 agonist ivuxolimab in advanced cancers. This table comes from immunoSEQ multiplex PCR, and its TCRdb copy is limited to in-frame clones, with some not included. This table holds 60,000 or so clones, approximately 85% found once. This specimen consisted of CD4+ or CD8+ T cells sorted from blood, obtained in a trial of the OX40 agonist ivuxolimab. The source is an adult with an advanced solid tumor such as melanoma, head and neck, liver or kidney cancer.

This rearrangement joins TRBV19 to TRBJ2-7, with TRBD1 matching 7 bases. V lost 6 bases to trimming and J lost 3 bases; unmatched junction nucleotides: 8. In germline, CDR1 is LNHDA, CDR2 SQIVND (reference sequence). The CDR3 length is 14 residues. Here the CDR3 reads CASSPGQAGYEQYF. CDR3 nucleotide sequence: TGTGCCAGTAGCCCTGGACAGGCAGGCTACGAGCAGTACTTC.

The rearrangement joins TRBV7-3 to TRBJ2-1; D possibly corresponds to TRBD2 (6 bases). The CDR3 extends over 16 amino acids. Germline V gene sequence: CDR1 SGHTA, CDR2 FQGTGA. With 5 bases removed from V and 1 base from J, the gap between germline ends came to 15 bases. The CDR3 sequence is CASSPRAGRSYNEQFF. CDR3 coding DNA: TGTGCCAGCAGCCCCCGGGCGGGAAGGTCCTACAATGAGCAGTTCTTC. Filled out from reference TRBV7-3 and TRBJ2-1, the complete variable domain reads GAGVSQTPSNKVTEKGKYVELRCDPISGHTALYWYRQSLGQGPEFLIYFQGTGAADDSGLPNDRFFAVRPEGSVSTLKIQRTERGDSAVYLCASSPRAGRSYNEQFFGPGTRLTVL.

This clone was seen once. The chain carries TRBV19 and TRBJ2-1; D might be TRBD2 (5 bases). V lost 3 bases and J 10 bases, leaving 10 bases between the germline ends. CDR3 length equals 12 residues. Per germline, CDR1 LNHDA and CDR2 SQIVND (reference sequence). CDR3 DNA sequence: TGTGCCAGTAGTATTGGGAGAGGGGAGCAGTTCTTC. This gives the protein CASSIGRGEQFF.

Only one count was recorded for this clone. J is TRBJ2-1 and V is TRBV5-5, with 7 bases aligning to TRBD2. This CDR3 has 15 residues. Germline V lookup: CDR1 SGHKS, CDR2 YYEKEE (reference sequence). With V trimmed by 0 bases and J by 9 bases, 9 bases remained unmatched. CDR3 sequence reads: CASSLVGLPGGEQFF. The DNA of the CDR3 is TGTGCCAGCAGCTTGGTCGGGCTCCCGGGAGGTGAGCAGTTCTTC.

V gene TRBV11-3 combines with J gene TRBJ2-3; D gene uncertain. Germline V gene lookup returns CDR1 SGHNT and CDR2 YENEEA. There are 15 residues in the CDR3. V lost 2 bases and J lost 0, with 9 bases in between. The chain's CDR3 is CASSLKQRSTDTQYF. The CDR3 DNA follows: TGTGCCAGCAGCTTAAAGCAGCGAAGCACAGATACGCAGTATTTT.

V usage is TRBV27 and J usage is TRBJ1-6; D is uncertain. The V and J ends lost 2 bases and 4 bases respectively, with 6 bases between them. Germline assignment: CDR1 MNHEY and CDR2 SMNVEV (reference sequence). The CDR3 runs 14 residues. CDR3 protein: CASSLEGYNSPLHF. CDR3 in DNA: TGTGCCAGCAGTTTAGAGGGTTATAATTCACCCCTCCACTTT.

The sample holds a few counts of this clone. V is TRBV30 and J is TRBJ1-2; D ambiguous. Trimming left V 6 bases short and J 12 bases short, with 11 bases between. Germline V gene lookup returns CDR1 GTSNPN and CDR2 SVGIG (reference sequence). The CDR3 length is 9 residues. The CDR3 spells CACKETNTF. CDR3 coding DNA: TGTGCCTGCAAGGAGACAAACACCTTC.

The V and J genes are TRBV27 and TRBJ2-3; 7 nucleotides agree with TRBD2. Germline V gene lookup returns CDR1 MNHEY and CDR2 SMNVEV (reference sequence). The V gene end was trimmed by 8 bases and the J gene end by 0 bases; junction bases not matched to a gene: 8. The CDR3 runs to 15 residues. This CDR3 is CASQMSSGSTDTQYF. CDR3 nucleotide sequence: TGTGCCAGCCAAATGTCTAGCGGAAGCACAGATACGCAGTATTTT.

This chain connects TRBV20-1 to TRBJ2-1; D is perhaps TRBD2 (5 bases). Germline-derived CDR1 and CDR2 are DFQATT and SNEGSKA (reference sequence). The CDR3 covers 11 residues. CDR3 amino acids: CGRLAGDEQFF. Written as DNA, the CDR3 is TGCGGGCGGCTAGCTGGGGATGAGCAGTTCTTC.

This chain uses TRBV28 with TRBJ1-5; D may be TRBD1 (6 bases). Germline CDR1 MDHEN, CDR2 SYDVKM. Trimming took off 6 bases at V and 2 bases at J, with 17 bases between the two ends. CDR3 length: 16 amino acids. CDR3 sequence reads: CASRDTGTDGNQPQHF. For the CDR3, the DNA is TGTGCCAGCAGAGACACAGGGACCGACGGCAATCAGCCCCAGCATTTT.

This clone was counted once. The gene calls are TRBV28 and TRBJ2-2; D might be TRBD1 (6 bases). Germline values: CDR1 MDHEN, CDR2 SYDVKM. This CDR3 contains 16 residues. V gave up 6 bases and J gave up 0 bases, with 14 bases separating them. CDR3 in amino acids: CASSKGQLPNTGELFF. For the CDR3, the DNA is TGTGCCAGCAGCAAAGGACAGCTTCCGAACACCGGGGAGCTGTTTTTT.

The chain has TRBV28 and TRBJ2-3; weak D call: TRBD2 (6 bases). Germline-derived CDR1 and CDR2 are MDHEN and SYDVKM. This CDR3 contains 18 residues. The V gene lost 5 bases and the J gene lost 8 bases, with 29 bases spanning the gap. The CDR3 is CASSANRWDFPTSGTQYF. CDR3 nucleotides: TGTGCCAGCAGTGCCAACCGATGGGACTTCCCTACGTCCGGTACGCAGTATTTT. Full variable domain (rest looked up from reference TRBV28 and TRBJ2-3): DVKVTQSSRYLVKRTGEKVFLECVQDMDHENMFWYRQDPGLGLRLIYFSYDVKMKEKGDIPEGYSVSREKKERFSLILESASTNQTSMYLCASSANRWDFPTSGTQYFGPGTRLTVL.

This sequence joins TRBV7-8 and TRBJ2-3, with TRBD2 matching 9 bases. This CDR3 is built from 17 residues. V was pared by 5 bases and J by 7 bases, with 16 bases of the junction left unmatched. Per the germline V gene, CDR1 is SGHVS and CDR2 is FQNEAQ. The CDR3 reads CASSPRPAGGSGNTQYF. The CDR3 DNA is TGTGCCAGCAGCCCCAGACCAGCGGGAGGATCCGGAAATACGCAGTATTTT.

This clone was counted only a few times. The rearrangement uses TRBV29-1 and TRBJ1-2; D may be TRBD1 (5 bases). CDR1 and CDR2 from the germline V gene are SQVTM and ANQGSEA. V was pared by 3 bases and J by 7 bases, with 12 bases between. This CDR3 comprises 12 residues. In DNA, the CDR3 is TGCAGCGTTGATCCAAGGAGGGGTGGCTACACCTTC. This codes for CSVDPRRGGYTF.

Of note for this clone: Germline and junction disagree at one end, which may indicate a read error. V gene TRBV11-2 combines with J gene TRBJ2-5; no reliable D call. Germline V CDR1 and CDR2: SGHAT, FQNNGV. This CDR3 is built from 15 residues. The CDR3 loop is CASSLKYSTGEAQYF. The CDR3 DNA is TGTGCCAGCAGCTTAAAATATAGTACCGGAGAGGCCCAGTACTTC.

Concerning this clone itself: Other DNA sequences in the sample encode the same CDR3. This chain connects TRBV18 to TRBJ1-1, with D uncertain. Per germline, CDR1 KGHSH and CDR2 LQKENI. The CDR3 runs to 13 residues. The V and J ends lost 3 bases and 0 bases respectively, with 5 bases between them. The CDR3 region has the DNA TGTGCCAGCTCACCGGAGATGAACACTGAAGCTTTCTTT. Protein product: CASSPEMNTEAFF.

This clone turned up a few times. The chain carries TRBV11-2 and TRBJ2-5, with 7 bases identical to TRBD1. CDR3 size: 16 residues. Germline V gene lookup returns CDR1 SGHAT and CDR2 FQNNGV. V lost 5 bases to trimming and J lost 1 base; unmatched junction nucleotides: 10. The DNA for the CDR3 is TGTGCCAGCAGCCCCTTCCTCCGGGACAGCCAAGAGACCCAGTACTTC. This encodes CASSPFLRDSQETQYF.

For the CDR3, the DNA is TGTGCCAGCAGCTTAGGGGAAGCCGGGGCCAACGTCCTGACTTTC. The encoded protein is CASSLGEAGANVLTF. This chain uses TRBV7-2 with TRBJ2-6; D is unresolved. The ends were cut back, 1 base at V and 4 bases at J, with 8 bases in the middle. This CDR3 region has 15 residues. CDR1 and CDR2 from the germline V gene are SGHTA and FQGNSA.

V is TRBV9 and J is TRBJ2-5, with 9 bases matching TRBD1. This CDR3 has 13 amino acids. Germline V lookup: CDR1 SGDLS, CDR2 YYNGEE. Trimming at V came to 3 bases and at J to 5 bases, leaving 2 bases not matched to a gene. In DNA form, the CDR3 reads TGTGCCAGCAGCGCCGGACAGGGGGAGACCCAGTACTTC. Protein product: CASSAGQGETQYF.

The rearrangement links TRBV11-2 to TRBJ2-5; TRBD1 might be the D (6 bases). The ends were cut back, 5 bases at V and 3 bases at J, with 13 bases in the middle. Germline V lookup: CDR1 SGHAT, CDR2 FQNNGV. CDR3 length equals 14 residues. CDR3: CASSPIRGKETQYF. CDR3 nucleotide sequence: TGTGCCAGCAGCCCAATCAGGGGTAAAGAGACCCAGTACTTC.

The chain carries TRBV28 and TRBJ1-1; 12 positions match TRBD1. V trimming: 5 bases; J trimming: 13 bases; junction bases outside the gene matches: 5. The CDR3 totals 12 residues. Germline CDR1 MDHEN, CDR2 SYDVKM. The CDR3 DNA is TGTGCCAGCAGTGTAAGGGACAGGGGGCGTTTCTTT. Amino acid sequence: CASSVRDRGRFF.

CDR3 bases: TGTGCCTGGAGTGTAAGATGGGAAAAGGACTACGAGCAGTACTTC. Its translation is CAWSVRWEKDYEQYF. The chain links TRBV30 to TRBJ2-7; D gene unclear. This CDR3 is built from 15 residues. Looked up from germline, CDR1 is GTSNPN and CDR2 is SVGIG (reference sequence). V dropped 0 bases and J dropped 3 bases, with 15 bases sitting between them. The full variable domain, in which reference TRBV30 and TRBJ2-7 provide the parts outside the CDR3, is SQTIHQWPATLVQPVGSPLSLECTVEGTSNPNLYWYRQAAGRGLQLLFYSVGIGQISSEVPQNLSASRPQDRQFILSSKKLLLSDSGFYLCAWSVRWEKDYEQYFGPGTRLTVT.

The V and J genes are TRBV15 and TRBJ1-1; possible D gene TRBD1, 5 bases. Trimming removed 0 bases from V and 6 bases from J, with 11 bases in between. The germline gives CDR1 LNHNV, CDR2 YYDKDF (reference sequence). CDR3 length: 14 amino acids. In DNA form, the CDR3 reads TGTGCCACCAGCAGAGATCAACAGGTGGCTGAAGCTTTCTTT. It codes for CATSRDQQVAEAFF.

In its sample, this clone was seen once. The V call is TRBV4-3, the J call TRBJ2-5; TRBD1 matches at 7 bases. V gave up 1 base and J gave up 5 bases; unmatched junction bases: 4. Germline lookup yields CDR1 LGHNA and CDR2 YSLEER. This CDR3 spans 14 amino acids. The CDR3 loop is CASSQVDRSETQYF. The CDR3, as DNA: TGCGCCAGCAGCCAAGTGGACAGGTCCGAGACCCAGTACTTC.